The 7 T cell receptor beta chains below were found in one sample sequenced in a study of shared clonotypes between healthy human individuals. Clones were sequenced by immunoSEQ multiplex PCR, and TCRdb holds only the in-frame ones, with some missing. Among about 1.5 million clones listed, 98% were seen once. The sample was naive CD4+ T cells sorted from blood. This sample's subset: CD45RA+ positively selected. These receptors were collected from a man aged 25 to 40 in good health.

As concerns this clone: The sample holds other DNA sequences that translate to the same CDR3. This sequence joins TRBV18 and TRBJ2-7; 8 bases map to TRBD2. The trim removed 2 bases at V and 3 bases at J, leaving 0 bases unmatched. From germline, CDR1 is KGHSH and CDR2 LQKENI. This CDR3 is built from 13 residues. CDR3 residues: CASSPSGSYEQYF. The CDR3 nucleotides read TGTGCCAGCTCACCAAGCGGGAGCTACGAGCAGTACTTC.

This rearrangement joins TRBV12-2 to TRBJ2-3; TRBD2 is taken as the D call from the table, unchecked against the DNA. TRBV12-2 is a known pseudogene. This CDR3 contains 15 residues. CDR3 bases: TGTGCAAGTCGCTTAGTTGAGATAAACACAGATACGCAGTATTTT. It specifies CASRLVEINTDTQYF.

The table lists this clone with a few counts. The chain carries TRBV18 and TRBJ2-7, with 10 positions matching TRBD1. This CDR3 region has 13 residues. Germline V lookup: CDR1 KGHSH, CDR2 LQKENI. Trimming removed 2 bases from V and 12 bases from J; junction bases left unmatched: 7. DNA of the CDR3: TGTGCCAGCTCACCAACCGGGACAGGGGCGTCGTACTTC. Translation gives CASSPTGTGASYF. Together with reference TRBV18 and TRBJ2-7, the CDR3 gives the full variable domain: NAGVMQNPRHLVRRRGQEARLRCSPMKGHSHVYWYRQLPEEGLKFMVYLQKENIIDESGMPKERFSAEFPKEGPSILRIQQVVRGDSAAYFCASSPTGTGASYFGPGTRLTVT.

The chain links TRBV30 to TRBJ2-1; D unresolved. Between the trimmed V and J ends, which lost 2 bases and 8 bases, there was a span of 16 bases. Germline V gene sequence: CDR1 GTSNPN, CDR2 SVGIG (reference sequence). This CDR3 is 14 amino acids long. The CDR3 sequence: CAWSKGLAFDEQFF. The CDR3 region has the DNA TGTGCCTGGAGTAAAGGGCTTGCGTTCGATGAGCAGTTCTTC.

The CDR3 reads CASSSRGRQSGTEAFF. CDR3 sequence (DNA): TGTGCCAGCAGCTCGAGGGGGCGCCAGAGTGGGACTGAAGCTTTCTTT. The rearrangement joins TRBV7-3 to TRBJ1-1, with 7 bases identical to TRBD1. Germline V gene data show CDR1 as SGHTA and CDR2 as FQGTGA. The CDR3 is 16 amino acids. V gave up 4 bases and J gave up 5 bases; unmatched junction bases: 13.

CDR3 region: CASRLKLAGGDNEQFF. The DNA of the CDR3 is TGTGCAAGTCGCTTAAAACTAGCGGGAGGGGACAATGAGCAGTTCTTC. The chain employs TRBV12-2 and TRBJ2-1; no check of the table's D call, TRBD2, against the DNA was made. TRBV12-2 is labeled a pseudogene. There are 16 residues in the CDR3.

The chain joins TRBV4-1 to TRBJ2-7; 7 nucleotides match TRBD2. Germline V CDR1 and CDR2: MGHRA, YSYEKL. The V and J ends lost 0 bases and 4 bases, in that order; junction bases with no gene match: 9. CDR3 length: 16 amino acids. As DNA, the CDR3 is TGCGCCAGCAGCCAAGATCAAGCGGGAATAGCGTACGAGCAGTACTTC. It translates to CASSQDQAGIAYEQYF.